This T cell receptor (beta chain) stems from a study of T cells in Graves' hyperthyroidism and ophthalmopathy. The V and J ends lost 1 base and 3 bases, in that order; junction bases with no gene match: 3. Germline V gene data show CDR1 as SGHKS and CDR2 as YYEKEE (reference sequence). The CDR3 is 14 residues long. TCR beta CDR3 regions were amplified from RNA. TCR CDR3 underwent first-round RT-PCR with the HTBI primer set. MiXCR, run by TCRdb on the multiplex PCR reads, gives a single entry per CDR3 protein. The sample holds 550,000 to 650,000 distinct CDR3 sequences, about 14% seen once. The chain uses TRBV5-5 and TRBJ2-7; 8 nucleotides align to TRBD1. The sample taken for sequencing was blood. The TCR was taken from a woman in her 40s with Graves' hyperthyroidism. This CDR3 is CASSLWGQDYEQYF. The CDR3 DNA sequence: TGTGCCAGCAGCTTGTGGGGACAGGACTACGAGCAGTACTTC.